This T cell receptor (beta chain) was retrieved from a study of cytomegalovirus exposure and HLA in healthy donors. Findings and limits, study-wide: Certain indistinguishable V segments, among them TRBV6-2 and TRBV6-3, were excluded. Researchers reported in a later analysis that common viral pathogens appeared linked to several top clusters. The authors later linked a missense DCLRE1C variant to TCR beta V- and J-gene trimming.

Trimming shortened V by 2 bases and J by 1 base, and 8 bases separated the two germline ends. Germline V lookup: CDR1 MNHNS, CDR2 SASEGT. The CDR3 is 15 residues long. The PCR contained 60 Vbeta and 13 Jbeta primers. Data came from immunoSEQ multiplex PCR; TCRdb stores just in-frame clones and leaves some out. The table has under 300,000 clones, 81% seen once; the top ten hold around 8%. About this clone: Its specificity is unknown.

Sequencing input: PBMCs. The chain uses TRBV6-1 and TRBJ1-4, with D tentatively TRBD1 (5 bases). The sequence was collected from a woman aged 60-75 years in good health and CMV-seropositive. CDR3 amino acids: CASSEIRGTNEKLFF. The CDR3 DNA sequence: TGTGCCAGCAGTGAAATAAGGGGAACTAATGAAAAACTGTTTTTT.